A single sample is the source of the 5 T cell receptor beta chains below, sequenced in a study of identical twins. TCRdb re-called the 5' RACE reads through MiXCR, storing one row per CDR3 protein. The sample has roughly 770,000 distinct CDR3 sequences; about 18% are singletons. These sequences were also reported in another study, on T cells expressing NK-cell markers.

The sample consisted of PBMCs. All receptors come from a young woman in good health.

This clonotype was seen more than once but under ten times. The CDR3: CASGTNNQPQHF. In nucleotides, the CDR3 is TGTGCCAGCGGGACAAACAACCAGCCCCAGCATTTT. The genes are TRBV12-3 or TRBV12-4 and TRBJ1-5; possible D gene TRBD1, 6 bases. The CDR3 contains 12 residues. V shed 8 bases and J shed 7 bases, with 12 bases lying between them.

The table lists this clonotype with a few counts. This sequence joins TRBV2 and TRBJ2-1; 7 positions match TRBD2. V was pared by 7 bases and J by 3 bases, with 6 bases of the junction left unmatched. The CDR3 totals 14 residues. Germline V gene data show CDR1 as SNHLY and CDR2 as FYNNEI. Written as DNA, the CDR3 is TGTGCCAGCAAGAGCGGGACCTACTACAATGAGCAGTTCTTC. Translating gives CASKSGTYYNEQFF.

This clonotype was seen a few times. The chain couples TRBV12-3 or TRBV12-4 to TRBJ2-2, with a possible D match to TRBD2 (6 bases). The CDR3 extends over 15 amino acids. V lost 3 bases and J 0 bases, leaving 8 bases between the germline ends. DNA of the CDR3: TGTGCCAGCAGTTTGTTAGCGGCGAACACCGGGGAGCTGTTTTTT. Amino acid sequence: CASSLLAANTGELFF.

The J gene is TRBJ1-6, the V gene TRBV12-3 or TRBV12-4; 10 bases align to TRBD1. The CDR3 has 15 residues. V shed 1 base, J shed 7 bases, and the junction held 1 base outside the gene matches. The CDR3 loop reads CASSLGTGGNSPLHF. The CDR3 DNA sequence: TGTGCCAGCAGTTTAGGGACAGGGGGAAATTCACCCCTCCACTTT.

This chain links TRBV7-2 with TRBJ2-2; 8 positions match TRBD1. Germline V CDR1 and CDR2: SGHTA, FQGNSA. The CDR3 consists of 14 residues. The trim removed 5 bases at V and 6 bases at J, leaving 5 bases unmatched. This CDR3 is CASSILTGAGELFF. For the CDR3, the DNA is TGTGCCAGCAGCATCCTGACAGGGGCCGGGGAGCTGTTTTTT.